This is a list of T cell receptor beta chains from one sample in a study of early T cells in non-severe SARS-CoV-2 infection. One entry per CDR3 protein results from TCRdb running MiXCR on the 5' RACE reads. The table records about 94,000 distinct CDR3 sequences, roughly 13% of them present only once. Sequenced material: whole blood. These TCRs come from an adult who was a healthcare worker with PCR-confirmed SARS-CoV-2 infection or an uninfected control (not recorded which). The conserved cysteine and the conserved F or W are not part of the CDR3 here. Each record gives: CDR3 length, clone size, V gene, J gene, CDR3 protein. The listing skips clone size in some rows; elsewhere it reads once, few, many or a size class.

cdr3_length: 14; clone_size: many; v_call: TRBV20-1; j_call: TRBJ1-6; cdr3_aa: SARNGGPFLNSPLH
cdr3_length: 13; clone_size: few; v_call: TRBV5-6; j_call: TRBJ1-1; cdr3_aa: ASRLQGFGNTEAF
cdr3_length: 9; clone_size: few; v_call: TRBV29-1; j_call: TRBJ2-6; cdr3_aa: SAQGANVLT
cdr3_length: 13; clone_size: few; v_call: TRBV7-6; j_call: TRBJ2-1; cdr3_aa: ASSLRLETYNEQF
cdr3_length: 13; clone_size: NA; v_call: TRBV5-1; j_call: TRBJ2-7; cdr3_aa: ASSLGGVLGPEQY
cdr3_length: 14; clone_size: few; v_call: TRBV24-1; j_call: TRBJ2-1; cdr3_aa: ATSEATGGQLDEQF
cdr3_length: 11; clone_size: many; v_call: TRBV3-1; j_call: TRBJ1-1; cdr3_aa: ASSQGAQSGAF
cdr3_length: 13; clone_size: many; v_call: TRBV5-1; j_call: TRBJ1-3; cdr3_aa: ASSLIPGSGNTIY
cdr3_length: 9; clone_size: many; v_call: TRBV12-3/TRBV12-4; j_call: TRBJ1-1; cdr3_aa: ASSFGGAAF
cdr3_length: 13; clone_size: many; v_call: TRBV5-8; j_call: TRBJ1-1; cdr3_aa: ASSFTGTGGTEAF
cdr3_length: 13; clone_size: many; v_call: TRBV3-1; j_call: TRBJ1-1; cdr3_aa: ASSQGTAMNTEAF
cdr3_length: 13; clone_size: NA; v_call: TRBV4-1; j_call: TRBJ2-7; cdr3_aa: ASSQNLGTGVEQY
cdr3_length: 12; clone_size: few; v_call: TRBV19; j_call: TRBJ1-4; cdr3_aa: ASARTGLNEKLF
cdr3_length: 15; clone_size: NA; v_call: TRBV7-9; j_call: TRBJ2-3; cdr3_aa: ASTTNRGSSSTDTQY
cdr3_length: 14; clone_size: many; v_call: TRBV28; j_call: TRBJ2-6; cdr3_aa: ASSLSGTSGANVLT
cdr3_length: 8; clone_size: NA; v_call: TRBV28; j_call: TRBJ2-7; cdr3_aa: ASAPGWGY